The 4 T cell receptor beta chains reported below all come from one sample, sequenced in a study of cytomegalovirus exposure and HLA in healthy donors. The method was immunoSEQ multiplex PCR; TCRdb's version includes in-frame clones alone and lacks a portion of them. The repertoire consists of about 150,000 clones, with approximately 86% occurring once and the leading ten covering under 25%. Sequenced: PBMCs. These receptors were collected from a man younger than 35 in good health and CMV-seropositive.

The genes are TRBV25-1 and TRBJ1-2; weak D call: TRBD1 (6 bases). V lost 7 bases and J 6 bases, leaving 18 bases between the germline ends. Germline CDR1 reads MGHDK; CDR2 reads SYGVNS. The CDR3 loop spans 14 amino acids. CDR3 coding DNA: TGTGCCAGCACCGTAACAGGGAGTAGGAATGGCTACACCTTC. It specifies CASTVTGSRNGYTF.

The chain recombines TRBV6-1 with TRBJ2-3, with TRBD2 as a possible D gene (6 bases). The V end lost 3 bases, the J end lost 13 bases, and 17 bases lay between the germline ends. From germline, CDR1 is MNHNS and CDR2 SASEGT. CDR3 length: 13 residues. CDR3: CASSDEVYGTEYF. In DNA, the CDR3 is TGTGCCAGCAGTGACGAGGTCTACGGGACTGAGTATTTT.

The gene calls are TRBV6-5 and TRBJ2-7, with 8 positions matching TRBD2. CDR1 is MNHEY and CDR2 is SVGAGI in the germline V gene. There are 13 residues in the CDR3. V was clipped by 7 bases and J by 3 bases; unmatched bases: 5. The CDR3 sequence is CASTFGRGYEQYF. The CDR3 DNA reads as TGTGCCAGCACCTTCGGGAGGGGCTACGAGCAGTACTTC.

This rearrangement joins TRBV6-1 to TRBJ1-2; the D is unclear. CDR3 size: 12 residues. Trimming cost V 7 bases and J 0 bases, with 6 bases left between them. Germline-derived CDR1 and CDR2 are MNHNS and SASEGT. The CDR3 DNA reads as TGTGCCAGCACAGGATCTAACTATGGCTACACCTTC. This sequence encodes CASTGSNYGYTF.